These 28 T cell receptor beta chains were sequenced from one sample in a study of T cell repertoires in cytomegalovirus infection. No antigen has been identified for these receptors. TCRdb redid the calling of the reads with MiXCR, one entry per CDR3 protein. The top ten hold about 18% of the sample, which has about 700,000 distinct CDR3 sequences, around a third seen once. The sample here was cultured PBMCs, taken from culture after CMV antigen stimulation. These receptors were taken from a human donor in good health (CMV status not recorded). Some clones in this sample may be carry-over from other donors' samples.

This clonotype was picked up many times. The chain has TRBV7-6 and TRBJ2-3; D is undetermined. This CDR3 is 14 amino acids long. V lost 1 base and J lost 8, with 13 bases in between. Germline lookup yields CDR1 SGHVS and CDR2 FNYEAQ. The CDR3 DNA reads TGTGCCAGCAGCTTAGAATCGGCTGTCGCTACGCAGTATTTT. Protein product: CASSLESAVATQYF.

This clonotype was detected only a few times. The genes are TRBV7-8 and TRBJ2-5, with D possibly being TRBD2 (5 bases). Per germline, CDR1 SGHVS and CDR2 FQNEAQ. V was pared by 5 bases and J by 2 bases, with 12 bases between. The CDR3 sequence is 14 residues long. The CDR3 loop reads CASSGRAFQETQYF. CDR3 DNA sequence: TGTGCCAGCAGCGGGCGGGCTTTTCAAGAGACCCAGTACTTC.

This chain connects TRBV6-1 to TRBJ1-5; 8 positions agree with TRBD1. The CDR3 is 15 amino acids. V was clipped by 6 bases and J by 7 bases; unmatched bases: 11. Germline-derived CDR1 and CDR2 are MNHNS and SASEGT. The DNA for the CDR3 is TGTGCCAGCAGCCGAGGGACAGGCGAACGGCAGCCCCAGCATTTT. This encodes CASSRGTGERQPQHF.

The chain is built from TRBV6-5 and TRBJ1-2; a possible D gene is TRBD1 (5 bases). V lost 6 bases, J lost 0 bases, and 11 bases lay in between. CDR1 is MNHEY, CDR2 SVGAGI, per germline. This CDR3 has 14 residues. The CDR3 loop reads CASRRQLANYGYTF. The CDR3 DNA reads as TGTGCCAGCAGGCGACAGTTGGCTAACTATGGCTACACCTTC.

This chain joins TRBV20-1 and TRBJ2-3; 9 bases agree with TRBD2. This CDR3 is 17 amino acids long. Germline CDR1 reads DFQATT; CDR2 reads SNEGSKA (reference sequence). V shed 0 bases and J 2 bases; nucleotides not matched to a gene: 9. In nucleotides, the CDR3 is TGCAGTGCTAGAGATCGGGCTAGCGGGGTTCACACAGATACGCAGTATTTT. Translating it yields CSARDRASGVHTDTQYF.

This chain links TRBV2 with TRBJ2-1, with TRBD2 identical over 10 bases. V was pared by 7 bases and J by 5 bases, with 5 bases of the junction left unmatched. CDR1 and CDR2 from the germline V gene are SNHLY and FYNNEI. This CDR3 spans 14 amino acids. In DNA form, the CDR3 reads TGTGCCAGCACCGGGACTAGCGCCGACAATGAGCAGTTCTTC. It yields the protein CASTGTSADNEQFF.

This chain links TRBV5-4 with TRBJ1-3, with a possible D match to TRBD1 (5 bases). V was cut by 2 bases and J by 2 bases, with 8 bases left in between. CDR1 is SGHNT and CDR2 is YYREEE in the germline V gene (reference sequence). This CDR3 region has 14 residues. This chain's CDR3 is CASSFKGAGNTIYF. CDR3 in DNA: TGTGCCAGCAGCTTCAAAGGGGCTGGAAACACCATATATTTT. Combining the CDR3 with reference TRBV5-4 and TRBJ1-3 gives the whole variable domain ETGVTQSPTHLIKTRGQQVTLRCSSQSGHNTVSWYQQALGQGPQFIFQYYREEENGRGNFPPRFSGLQFPNYSSELNVNALELDDSALYLCASSFKGAGNTIYFGEGSWLTVV.

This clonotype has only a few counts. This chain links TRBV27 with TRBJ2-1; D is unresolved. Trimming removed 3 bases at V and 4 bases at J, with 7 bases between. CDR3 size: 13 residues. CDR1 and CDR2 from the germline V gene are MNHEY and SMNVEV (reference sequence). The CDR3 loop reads CASSFNPYNEQFF. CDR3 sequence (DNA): TGTGCCAGCAGTTTTAACCCGTACAATGAGCAGTTCTTC.

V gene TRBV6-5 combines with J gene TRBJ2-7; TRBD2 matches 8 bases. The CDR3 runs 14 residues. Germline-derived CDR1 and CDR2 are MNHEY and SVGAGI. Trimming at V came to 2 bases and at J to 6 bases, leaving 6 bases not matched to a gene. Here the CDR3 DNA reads TGTGCCAGCAGTTACGTTGGACTAGCCCGCGAGCAGTACTTC. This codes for CASSYVGLAREQYF.

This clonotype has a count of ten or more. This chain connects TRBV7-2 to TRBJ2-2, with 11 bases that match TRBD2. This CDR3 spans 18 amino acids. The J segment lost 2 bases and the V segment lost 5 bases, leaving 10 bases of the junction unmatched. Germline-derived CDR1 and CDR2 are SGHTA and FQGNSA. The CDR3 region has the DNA TGTGCCAGCAGCCGCCTAGCGGGAGGACACAAAAACACCGGGGAGCTGTTTTTT. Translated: CASSRLAGGHKNTGELFF.

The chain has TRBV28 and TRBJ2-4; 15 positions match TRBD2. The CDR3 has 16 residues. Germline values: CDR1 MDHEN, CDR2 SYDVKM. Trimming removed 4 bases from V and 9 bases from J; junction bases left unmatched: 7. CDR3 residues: CASSSGLAGGRGIQYF. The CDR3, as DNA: TGTGCCAGCAGTTCCGGACTAGCGGGGGGGAGGGGCATTCAGTACTTC.

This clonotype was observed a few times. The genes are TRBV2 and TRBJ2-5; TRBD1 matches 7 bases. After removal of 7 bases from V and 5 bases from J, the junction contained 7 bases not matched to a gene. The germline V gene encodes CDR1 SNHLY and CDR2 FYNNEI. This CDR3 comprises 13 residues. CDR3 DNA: TGTGCCAGCACCTGGGGACAGCGGGAGACCCAGTACTTC. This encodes CASTWGQRETQYF.

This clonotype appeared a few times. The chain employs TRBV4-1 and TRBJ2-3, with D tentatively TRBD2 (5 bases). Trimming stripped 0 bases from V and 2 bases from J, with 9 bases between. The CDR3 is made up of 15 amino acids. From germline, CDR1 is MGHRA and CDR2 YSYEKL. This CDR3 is CASSQEAGVTDTQYF. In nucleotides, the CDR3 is TGCGCCAGCAGCCAAGAGGCCGGGGTCACAGATACGCAGTATTTT.

The CDR3: CASCGNQPQHF. The CDR3 DNA sequence: TGTGCCAGCTGCGGCAATCAGCCCCAGCATTTT. V and J are TRBV28 and TRBJ1-5; D is unclear. This CDR3 has 11 residues. Germline V CDR1 and CDR2: MDHEN, SYDVKM. V shed 8 bases and J shed 2 bases, with 4 bases lying between them.

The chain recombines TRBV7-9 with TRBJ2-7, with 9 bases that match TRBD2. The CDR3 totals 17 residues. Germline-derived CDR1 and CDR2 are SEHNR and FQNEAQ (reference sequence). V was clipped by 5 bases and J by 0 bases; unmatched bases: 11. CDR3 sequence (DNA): TGTGCCAGCAGCGACCTGGTTCGAGCGGGGGGCTCCTACGAGCAGTACTTC. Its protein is CASSDLVRAGGSYEQYF.

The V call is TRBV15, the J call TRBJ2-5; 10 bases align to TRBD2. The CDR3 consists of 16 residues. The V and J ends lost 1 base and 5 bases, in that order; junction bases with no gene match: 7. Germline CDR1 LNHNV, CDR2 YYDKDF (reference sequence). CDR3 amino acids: CATSRVASGSYETQYF. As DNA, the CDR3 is TGTGCCACCAGCAGAGTGGCTAGCGGGAGCTACGAGACCCAGTACTTC.

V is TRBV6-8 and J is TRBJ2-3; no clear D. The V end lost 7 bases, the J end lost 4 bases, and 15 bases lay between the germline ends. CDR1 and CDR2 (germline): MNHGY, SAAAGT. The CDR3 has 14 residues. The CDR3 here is CASNPAASPDTQYF. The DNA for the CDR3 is TGTGCCAGCAACCCGGCAGCCTCCCCAGATACGCAGTATTTT.

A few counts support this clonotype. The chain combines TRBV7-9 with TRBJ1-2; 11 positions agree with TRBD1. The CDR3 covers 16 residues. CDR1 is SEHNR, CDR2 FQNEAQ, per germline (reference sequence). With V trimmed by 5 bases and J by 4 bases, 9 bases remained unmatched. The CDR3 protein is CASSHRDRGYGYGYTF. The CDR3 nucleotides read TGTGCCAGCAGCCATAGGGACAGGGGGTACGGCTATGGCTACACCTTC.

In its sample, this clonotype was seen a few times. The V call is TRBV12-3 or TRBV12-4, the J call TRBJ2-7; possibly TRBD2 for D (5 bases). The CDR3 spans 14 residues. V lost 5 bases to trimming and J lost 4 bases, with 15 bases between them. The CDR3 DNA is TGTGCCAGCAGTGGGCGGGCTTTGGCGTACGAGCAGTACTTC. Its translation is CASSGRALAYEQYF.

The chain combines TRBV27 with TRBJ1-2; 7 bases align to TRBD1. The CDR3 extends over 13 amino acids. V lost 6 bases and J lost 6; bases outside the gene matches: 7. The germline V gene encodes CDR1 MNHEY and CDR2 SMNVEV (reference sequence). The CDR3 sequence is CASRRDRVHGYTF. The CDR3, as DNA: TGTGCCAGCAGACGAGACAGGGTCCATGGCTACACCTTC.

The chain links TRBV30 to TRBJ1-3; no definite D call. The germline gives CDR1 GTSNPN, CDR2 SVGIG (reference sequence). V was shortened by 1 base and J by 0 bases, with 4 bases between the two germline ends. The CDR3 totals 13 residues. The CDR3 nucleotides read TGTGCCTGGAGTGGAACCTCTGGAAACACCATATATTTT. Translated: CAWSGTSGNTIYF.

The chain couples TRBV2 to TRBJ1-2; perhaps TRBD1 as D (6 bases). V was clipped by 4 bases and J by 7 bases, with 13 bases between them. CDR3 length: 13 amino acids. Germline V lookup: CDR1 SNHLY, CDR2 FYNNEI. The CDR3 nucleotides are TGTGCCAGCAGTGTCACAGGGTTACGTGGCTACACCTTC. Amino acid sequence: CASSVTGLRGYTF.

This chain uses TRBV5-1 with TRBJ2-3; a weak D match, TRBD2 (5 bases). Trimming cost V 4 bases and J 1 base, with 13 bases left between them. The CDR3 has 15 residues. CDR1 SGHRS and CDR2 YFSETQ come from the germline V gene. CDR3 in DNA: TGCGCCAGCAGCGGAGGATCTATTGGCACAGATACGCAGTATTTT. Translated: CASSGGSIGTDTQYF.

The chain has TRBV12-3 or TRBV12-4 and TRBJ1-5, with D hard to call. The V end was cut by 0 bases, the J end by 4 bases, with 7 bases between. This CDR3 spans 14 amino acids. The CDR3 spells CASSLAEFNQPQHF. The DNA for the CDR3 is TGTGCCAGCAGTTTAGCAGAGTTTAATCAGCCCCAGCATTTT.

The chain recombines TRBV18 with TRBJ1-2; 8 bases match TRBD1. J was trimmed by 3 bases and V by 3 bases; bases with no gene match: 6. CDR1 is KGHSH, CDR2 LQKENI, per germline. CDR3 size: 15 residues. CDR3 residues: CASSPTPGQDYGYTF. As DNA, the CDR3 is TGTGCCAGCTCACCGACGCCGGGACAGGACTATGGCTACACCTTC.

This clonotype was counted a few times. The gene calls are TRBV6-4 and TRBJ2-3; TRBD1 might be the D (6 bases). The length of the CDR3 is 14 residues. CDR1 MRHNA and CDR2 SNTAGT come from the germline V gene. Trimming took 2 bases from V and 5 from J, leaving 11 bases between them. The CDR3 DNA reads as TGTGCCAGCAGTGACCTACAGGGTGAAGATACGCAGTATTTT. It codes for CASSDLQGEDTQYF.

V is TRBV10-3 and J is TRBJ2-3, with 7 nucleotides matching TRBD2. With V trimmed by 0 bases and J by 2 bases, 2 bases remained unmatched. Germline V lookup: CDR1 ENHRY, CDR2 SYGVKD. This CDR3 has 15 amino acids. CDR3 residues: CAISESGGVTDTQYF. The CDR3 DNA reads TGTGCCATCAGTGAGTCGGGGGGGGTCACAGATACGCAGTATTTT.

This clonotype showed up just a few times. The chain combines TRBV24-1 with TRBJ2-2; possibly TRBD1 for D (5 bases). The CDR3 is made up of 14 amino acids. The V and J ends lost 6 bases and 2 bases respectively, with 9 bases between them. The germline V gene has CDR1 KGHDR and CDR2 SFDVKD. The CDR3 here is CATSRQGNTGELFF. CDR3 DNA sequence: TGTGCCACCAGTCGTCAGGGAAACACCGGGGAGCTGTTTTTT.